The 27 T cell receptor beta chains reported below all come from one sample, sequenced in a study of cytomegalovirus exposure and HLA in healthy donors. The PCR contained 60 Vbeta and 13 Jbeta primers. Only in-frame clones appear in the TCRdb table, and some are missing; sequencing was by immunoSEQ multiplex PCR. The repertoire has some 180,000 clones, just over 75% of them found once; the top ten carry approximately 2%. Sequencing was carried out using PBMCs. These receptors were obtained from a man aged 25 to 45 in good health and CMV-seronegative.

The chain couples TRBV28 to TRBJ2-7, with D perhaps TRBD1 (7 bases). The CDR3 extends over 15 amino acids. The germline gives CDR1 MDHEN, CDR2 SYDVKM. The ends were cut back, 5 bases at V and 1 base at J, with 15 bases in the middle. The CDR3 loop is CASSGGTVSSYEQYF. The CDR3 nucleotides read TGTGCCAGCAGTGGGGGGACAGTTAGTTCCTACGAGCAGTACTTC.

A note on this clone: This sample also contains other DNA sequences that code for the same CDR3. The rearrangement joins TRBV28 to TRBJ2-2; possibly TRBD1 for D (5 bases). The CDR3 totals 15 residues. With 2 bases removed from V and 3 bases from J, the gap between germline ends came to 10 bases. CDR1 and CDR2 from the germline V gene are MDHEN and SYDVKM. The CDR3 nucleotides read TGTGCCAGCAGTTTAGGCGACAGAGACACCGGGGAGCTGTTTTTT. Translating gives CASSLGDRDTGELFF.

V usage is TRBV18 and J usage is TRBJ2-1; 10 nucleotides match TRBD1. The germline V gene encodes CDR1 KGHSH and CDR2 LQKENI. CDR3 size: 17 residues. V was clipped by 2 bases and J by 4 bases; unmatched bases: 8. CDR3 region: CASSPVRDRGPYNEQFF. CDR3 nucleotide sequence: TGTGCCAGCTCACCAGTTCGGGACAGGGGCCCATACAATGAGCAGTTCTTC.

The chain carries TRBV18 and TRBJ2-6, with D perhaps TRBD1 (6 bases). The germline V gene encodes CDR1 KGHSH and CDR2 LQKENI. Deletions cut 3 bases from V and 2 bases from J, with 11 bases between. The CDR3 is 16 amino acids. This CDR3 is CASSPTTGTGANVLTF. In nucleotides, the CDR3 is TGTGCCAGCTCACCGACGACAGGTACTGGGGCCAACGTCCTGACTTTC.

This clone turned up a few times. The chain has TRBV15 and TRBJ2-5, with D possibly being TRBD2 (5 bases). The germline V gene has CDR1 LNHNV and CDR2 YYDKDF (reference sequence). The CDR3 spans 13 residues. V was shortened by 6 bases and J by 3 bases, with 11 bases between the two germline ends. CDR3 nucleotide sequence: TGTGCCACCAGGAGCGGAGCCGAAGAGACCCAGTACTTC. It encodes CATRSGAEETQYF.

This clone was detected once. The chain couples TRBV7-9 to TRBJ2-2; 10 positions match TRBD2. This CDR3 is 19 amino acids long. Germline V gene data show CDR1 as SEHNR and CDR2 as FQNEAQ (reference sequence). Trimming removed 5 bases from V and 0 bases from J; junction bases left unmatched: 12. The CDR3 region has the DNA TGTGCCAGCAGCCGGGCCCGGACTAGCGGCCCCGCGAACACCGGGGAGCTGTTTTTT. Translating gives CASSRARTSGPANTGELFF.

The CDR3 DNA follows: TGTGCCAGCATGGACAGGGCCCACTCCTACGAGCAGTACTTC. This encodes CASMDRAHSYEQYF. The rearrangement links TRBV6-5 to TRBJ2-7; 8 bases are shared with TRBD1. V gave up 7 bases and J gave up 0 bases; unmatched junction bases: 5. Germline CDR1 reads MNHEY; CDR2 reads SVGAGI. The CDR3 runs 14 residues.

The gene calls are TRBV7-9 and TRBJ1-1; D remains unclear. CDR3 length equals 11 residues. CDR1 is SEHNR, CDR2 FQNEAQ, per germline (reference sequence). V was trimmed by 5 bases and J by 10 bases, leaving 11 bases between them. CDR3 in amino acids: CASSRWEVAFF. The CDR3 coding sequence is TGTGCCAGCAGCCGGTGGGAGGTAGCTTTCTTT. The variable domain in full, with the rest retrieved from reference TRBV7-9 and TRBJ1-1, is DTGVSQNPRHKITKRGQNVTFRCDPISEHNRLYWYRQTLGQGPEFLTYFQNEAQLEKSRLLSDRFSAERPKGSFSTLEIQRTEQGDSAMYLCASSRWEVAFFGQGTRLTVV.

V and J are TRBV25-1 and TRBJ2-3, with TRBD2 matching 13 bases. The CDR3 extends over 17 amino acids. J gave up 4 bases and V 2 bases, and 6 bases lay outside the gene matches. Per germline, CDR1 MGHDK and CDR2 SYGVNS. The CDR3 DNA sequence: TGTGCCAGCAGTGAAGAACTAGGACTAGCGGGAGCAGATACGCAGTATTTT. Its translation is CASSEELGLAGADTQYF.

This chain's CDR3 is CASRLGATTGNTIYF. The CDR3 region has the DNA TGTGCCAGCAGGTTGGGTGCTACTACTGGAAACACCATATATTTT. V gene TRBV6-6 combines with J gene TRBJ1-3; D gene ambiguous. The CDR3 has 15 residues. Per germline, CDR1 MNHNY and CDR2 SVGAGI (reference sequence). The V gene lost 6 bases and the J gene lost 2 bases, with 14 bases spanning the gap.

The rearrangement links TRBV2 to TRBJ1-1; TRBD1 is a possible D gene (6 bases). Germline CDR1 SNHLY, CDR2 FYNNEI. V was cut by 3 bases and J by 5 bases, with 13 bases left in between. This CDR3 is 14 amino acids long. Written as DNA, the CDR3 is TGTGCCAGCAGTGAGGTGGGGGCGAGGACTGAAGCTTTCTTT. Translation: CASSEVGARTEAFF. The entire variable domain, with the rest obtained from reference TRBV2 and TRBJ1-1, is as follows: EPEVTQTPSHQVTQMGQEVILRCVPISNHLYFYWYRQILGQKVEFLVSFYNNEISEKSEIFDDQFSVERPDGSNFTLKIRSTKLEDSAMYFCASSEVGARTEAFFGQGTRLTVV.

This chain uses TRBV7-8 with TRBJ2-2; 9 bases line up with TRBD1. The V and J ends lost 5 bases and 7 bases, in that order; junction bases with no gene match: 17. Germline V lookup: CDR1 SGHVS, CDR2 FQNEAQ. The CDR3 has 18 amino acids. The CDR3 protein is CASSHPTQGARWDGELFF. The CDR3 DNA follows: TGTGCCAGCAGCCACCCGACACAGGGGGCTAGGTGGGACGGGGAGCTGTTTTTT.

The chain recombines TRBV10-1 with TRBJ2-2; TRBD1 is a possible D gene (5 bases). The V gene lost 9 bases and the J gene lost 0 bases, with 11 bases spanning the gap. The V gene's germline CDR1 is WNHNN and CDR2 SYGVQD (reference sequence). The CDR3 is made up of 14 amino acids. The CDR3: CARTDSPNTGELFF. DNA for the CDR3: TGCGCCAGAACAGACAGTCCGAACACCGGGGAGCTGTTTTTT.

The chain is built from TRBV30 and TRBJ1-1, with 7 bases lining up with TRBD1. V shed 5 bases, J shed 1 base, and the junction held 7 bases outside the gene matches. The CDR3 runs to 14 residues. In germline, CDR1 is GTSNPN, CDR2 SVGIG (reference sequence). The CDR3 loop is CAWAPGQTNTEAFF. CDR3 DNA: TGTGCCTGGGCTCCGGGACAGACGAACACTGAAGCTTTCTTT. The entire variable domain, with the rest obtained from reference TRBV30 and TRBJ1-1, is as follows: SQTIHQWPATLVQPVGSPLSLECTVEGTSNPNLYWYRQAAGRGLQLLFYSVGIGQISSEVPQNLSASRPQDRQFILSSKKLLLSDSGFYLCAWAPGQTNTEAFFGQGTRLTVV.

The V gene is TRBV4-1, the J gene TRBJ1-3, with D possibly matching TRBD1 (5 bases). V shed 0 bases and J shed 0 bases, with 9 bases lying between them. CDR1 and CDR2 from the germline V gene are MGHRA and YSYEKL. This CDR3 is 16 amino acids long. This CDR3 is CASSQENRLSGNTIYF. As DNA, the CDR3 is TGCGCCAGCAGCCAAGAAAACAGGCTCTCTGGAAACACCATATATTTT.

V is TRBV28 and J is TRBJ2-4, with 12 bases fitting TRBD2. The germline CDR1 and CDR2 sequences are MDHEN and SYDVKM. CDR3 length: 14 amino acids. V lost 4 bases and J lost 6; bases outside the gene matches: 1. This chain's CDR3 is CASSWTSGTNIQYF. The CDR3 bases are TGTGCCAGCAGTTGGACTAGCGGGACAAACATTCAGTACTTC.

This chain links TRBV19 with TRBJ2-1; tentative D call: TRBD2 (6 bases). V was trimmed by 3 bases and J by 5 bases, leaving 8 bases between them. The CDR3 has 13 amino acids. Germline CDR1 and CDR2: LNHDA and SQIVND (reference sequence). The CDR3 sequence: CASSMGGHNEQFF. In DNA form, the CDR3 reads TGTGCCAGTAGTATGGGAGGCCACAATGAGCAGTTCTTC.

A few counts support this clone. The CDR3 reads CASSGIQGTEAFF. CDR3 DNA sequence: TGTGCCAGCAGCGGGATACAGGGTACTGAAGCTTTCTTT. J is TRBJ1-1 and V is TRBV2; perhaps TRBD1 as D (6 bases). CDR3 length: 13 residues. CDR1 and CDR2 from the germline V gene are SNHLY and FYNNEI. V lost 6 bases and J lost 5, with 13 bases in between.

The chain links TRBV6-5 to TRBJ1-6; 8 positions match TRBD1. Germline CDR1 reads MNHEY; CDR2 reads SVGAGI. The CDR3 consists of 15 residues. J gave up 6 bases and V 2 bases, and 3 bases lay outside the gene matches. The CDR3, as DNA: TGTGCCAGCAGTTACGCCGACAGGGGTAATTCACCCCTCCACTTT. It is translated as CASSYADRGNSPLHF.

This clone was seen a single time. This chain uses TRBV18 with TRBJ1-1; no definite D call. The CDR3 covers 13 residues. Between the trimmed V and J ends, which lost 5 bases and 4 bases, there was a span of 11 bases. Germline V lookup: CDR1 KGHSH, CDR2 LQKENI. This CDR3 reads CASSSNSGTEAFF. CDR3 DNA: TGTGCCAGCTCATCGAACAGCGGCACTGAAGCTTTCTTT.

This rearrangement joins TRBV12-5 to TRBJ2-2, with a weak D call TRBD2 (5 bases). The CDR3 length is 14 residues. Trimming took 1 base from V and 9 from J, leaving 12 bases between them. The V gene's germline CDR1 is LGHNT and CDR2 FRNRAP. CDR3 nucleotide sequence: TGTGCTAGTGGTTTGGAGGGAGAACACCGGGAGCTGTTTTTT. This translates into CASGLEGEHRELFF.

CDR3 sequence: CASSISTGMGYEQYF. For the CDR3, the DNA is TGTGCCAGTAGTATCTCGACAGGGATGGGCTACGAGCAGTACTTC. V gene TRBV19 combines with J gene TRBJ2-5; the match to TRBD1 covers 7 bases. TRBJ2-7 explains the end of the DNA better; the J call may be wrong. The CDR3 is 15 amino acids. Germline V gives CDR1 LNHDA, CDR2 SQIVND (reference sequence).

This clone was seen a handful of times. The chain carries TRBV30 and TRBJ2-1; TRBD2 might be the D (6 bases). Germline assignment: CDR1 GTSNPN and CDR2 SVGIG (reference sequence). The CDR3 covers 12 residues. V was cut by 0 bases and J by 9 bases, with 9 bases left in between. CDR3 protein: CAWSVDGSEQFF. CDR3 bases: TGTGCCTGGAGTGTCGACGGGAGTGAGCAGTTCTTC. The full variable domain, rest sourced from reference TRBV30 and TRBJ2-1, is SQTIHQWPATLVQPVGSPLSLECTVEGTSNPNLYWYRQAAGRGLQLLFYSVGIGQISSEVPQNLSASRPQDRQFILSSKKLLLSDSGFYLCAWSVDGSEQFFGPGTRLTVL.

The V call is TRBV19, the J call TRBJ2-6, with a possible D match to TRBD1 (5 bases). This CDR3 spans 16 amino acids. V was pared by 4 bases and J by 0 bases, with 10 bases between. Looked up from germline, CDR1 is LNHDA and CDR2 is SQIVND (reference sequence). CDR3 sequence reads: CASSTQASSGANVLTF. The DNA for the CDR3 is TGTGCCAGTAGTACACAGGCCAGCTCTGGGGCCAACGTCCTGACTTTC.

This chain connects TRBV27 to TRBJ2-1, with TRBD1 as a possible D gene (5 bases). The V end was cut by 9 bases, the J end by 6 bases, with 15 bases between. This CDR3 has 13 amino acids. Germline V gene lookup returns CDR1 MNHEY and CDR2 SMNVEV (reference sequence). CDR3: CASQPLGLNEQFF. CDR3 DNA: TGTGCCAGTCAACCACTGGGGCTCAATGAGCAGTTCTTC.

The V gene is TRBV11-2, the J gene TRBJ1-1; D is uncertain. Germline-derived CDR1 and CDR2 are SGHAT and FQNNGV. CDR3 length: 14 amino acids. The V end lost 1 base, the J end lost 3 bases, and 9 bases lay between the germline ends. CDR3 amino acids: CASSLVSRHTEAFF. In DNA form, the CDR3 reads TGTGCCAGCAGCTTAGTGTCTAGACACACTGAAGCTTTCTTT.

The V and J genes are TRBV6-1 and TRBJ2-1; 9 bases map to TRBD1. Germline CDR1 and CDR2: MNHNS and SASEGT. The CDR3 loop spans 16 amino acids. V shed 2 bases and J 8 bases; nucleotides not matched to a gene: 10. In DNA form, the CDR3 reads TGTGCCAGCAGTGAAACTTCCGGGACAGGGTCGGATGAGCAGTTCTTC. This encodes CASSETSGTGSDEQFF.